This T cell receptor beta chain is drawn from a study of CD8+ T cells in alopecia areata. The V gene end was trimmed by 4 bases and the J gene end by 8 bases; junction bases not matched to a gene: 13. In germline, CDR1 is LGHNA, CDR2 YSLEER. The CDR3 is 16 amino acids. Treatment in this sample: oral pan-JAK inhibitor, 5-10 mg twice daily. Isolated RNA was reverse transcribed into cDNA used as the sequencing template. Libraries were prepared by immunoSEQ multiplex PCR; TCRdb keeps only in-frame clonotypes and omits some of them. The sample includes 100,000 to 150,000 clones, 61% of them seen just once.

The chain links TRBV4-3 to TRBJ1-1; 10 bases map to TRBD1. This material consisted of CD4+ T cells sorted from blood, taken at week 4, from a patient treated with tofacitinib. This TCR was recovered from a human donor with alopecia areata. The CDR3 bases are TGCGCCAGCAGCCGACCTTTGGGACAGGGGAAAACCGAAGCTTTCTTT. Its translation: CASSRPLGQGKTEAFF.